The present TCR beta chain was sequenced within a study of technical replicates of blood from a handful of donors. Here immunoSEQ multiplex PCR was the method, and the copy in TCRdb shows in-frame clones only, minus some. The repertoire includes about 81,000 clones, 80% to 90% of them detected once, and 3% to 5% sits in the top ten. With 3 bases clipped from V and 5 bases from J, the junction kept 6 bases outside the gene matches. The CDR3 totals 15 residues. Germline CDR1 SNHLY, CDR2 FYNNEI. Material: PBMCs. The receptor comes from a human donor in good health. Some clones in this sample may be carry-over from other donors' samples. The chain employs TRBV2 and TRBJ1-4; 7 bases match TRBD1. The CDR3 loop is CASSETGRPNEKLFF. Here the CDR3 DNA reads TGTGCCAGCAGTGAGACAGGGCGGCCCAATGAAAAACTGTTTTTT.